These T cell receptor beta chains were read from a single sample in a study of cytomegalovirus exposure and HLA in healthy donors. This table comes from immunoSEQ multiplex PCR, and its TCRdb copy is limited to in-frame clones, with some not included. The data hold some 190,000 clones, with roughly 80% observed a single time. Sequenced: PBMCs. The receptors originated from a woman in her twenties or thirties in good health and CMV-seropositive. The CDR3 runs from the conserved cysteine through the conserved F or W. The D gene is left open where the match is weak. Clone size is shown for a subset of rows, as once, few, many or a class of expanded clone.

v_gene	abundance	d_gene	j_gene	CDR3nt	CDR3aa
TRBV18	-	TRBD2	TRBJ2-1	TGTGCCAGCTCACCAGGACTTCCCAGCGGGGGTTGGGCTGAGCAGTTCTTC	CASSPGLPSGGWAEQFF
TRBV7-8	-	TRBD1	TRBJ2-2	TGTGCCGGGAGGGAAGGGACAGGGGTGAACACCGGGGAGCTGTTTTTT	CAGREGTGVNTGELFF
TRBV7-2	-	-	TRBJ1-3	TGTGCCAGCAGCTTCATAACGGGTGGAAACACCATATATTTT	CASSFITGGNTIYF
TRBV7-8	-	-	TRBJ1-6	TGTGCCAGCAGCCCACAGGTTGTTACTGATTCCTATAATTCACCCCTCCACTTT	CASSPQVVTDSYNSPLHF
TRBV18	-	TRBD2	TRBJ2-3	TGTGCCAGCTCACGGAGCGGGAGTCGGGTAGATACGCAGTATTTT	CASSRSGSRVDTQYF
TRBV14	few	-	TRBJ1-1	TGTGCCAGCAGCCAAGGGGGGGTGAACACTGAAGCTTTCTTT	CASSQGGVNTEAFF
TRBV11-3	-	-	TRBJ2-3	TGTGCCAGCAGCTTATCAGCGTCAGATACGCAGTATTTT	CASSLSASDTQYF
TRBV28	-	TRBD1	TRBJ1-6	TGTGCCAGCAGCCAGGGACAGGGAGGCAATTCACCCCTCCACTTT	CASSQGQGGNSPLHF
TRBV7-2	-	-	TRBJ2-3	TGTGCCAGCAGACTAGGGCCCCTAGGGGATACGCAGTATTTT	CASRLGPLGDTQYF
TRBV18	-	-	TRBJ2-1	TGTGCCAGCTCACCCCCGTCGTCTAAAAACGCCTACAATGAGCAGTTCTTC	CASSPPSSKNAYNEQFF
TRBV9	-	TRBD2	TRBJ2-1	TGTGCCAGCAGCGTAGGGACTAGCGGGGGGTTCTATGAGCAGTTCTTC	CASSVGTSGGFYEQFF
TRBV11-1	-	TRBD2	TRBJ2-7	TGTGCCAGCAGCTTATCGGGAACCGGGACTAGCTACTACGAGCAGTACTTC	CASSLSGTGTSYYEQYF
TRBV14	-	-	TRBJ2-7	TGTGCCAGCAGCCTCCAGGGATACGAGCAGTACTTC	CASSLQGYEQYF
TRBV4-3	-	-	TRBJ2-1	TGCGCCAGCAGCCACGCGATAGCTGTGAGCTCCTACAATGAGCAGTTCTTC	CASSHAIAVSSYNEQFF
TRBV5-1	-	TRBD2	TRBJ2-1	TGCGCCAGCAGCTTCAGCGGGAACTACAATGAGCAGTTCTTC	CASSFSGNYNEQFF
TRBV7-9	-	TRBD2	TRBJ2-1	TGTGCCAGCAGGATGGGAGGGGTAGCGGCGAACCGGGACAATGAGCAGTTCTTC	CASRMGGVAANRDNEQFF
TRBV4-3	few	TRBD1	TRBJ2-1	TGCGCCAGCAGCCTCGGACAGGGGCCGAATGAGCAGTTCTTC	CASSLGQGPNEQFF
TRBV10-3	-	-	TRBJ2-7	TGTGCCATCAGTGAGAGTTCCTACGAGCAGTACTTC	CAISESSYEQYF
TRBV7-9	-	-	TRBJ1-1	TGTTCCAGCAAGACAGTGAACACTGAAGCTTTCTTT	CSSKTVNTEAFF
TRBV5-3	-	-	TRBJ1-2	TGTGCCAGAAGCTTGGGCCAGGGCTATGGCTACACCTTC	CARSLGQGYGYTF
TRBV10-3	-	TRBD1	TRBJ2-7	TGTGCCATCAGTGCTTCAACCGGGACAGGGTCCTACGAGCAGTACTTC	CAISASTGTGSYEQYF
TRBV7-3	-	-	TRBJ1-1	TGTGCCAGCAGCTTACAGGGTGGGGAAGCTTTCTTT	CASSLQGGEAFF
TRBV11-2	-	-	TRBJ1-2	TGTGCCAGCAGCTTCACAGTTAACTATGGCTACACCTTC	CASSFTVNYGYTF
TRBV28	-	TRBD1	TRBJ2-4	TGTGCCAGCAGTTCCGTCCACAGGGGGTGGGAAAACATTCAGTACTTC	CASSSVHRGWENIQYF